Listed here are 19 T cell receptor beta chains from one sample, sequenced in a study of glioma-infiltrating T cells. TCR alpha and beta CDR3 regions were amplified from RNA using iRepertoire nested multiplex PCR. One entry per CDR3 protein results from TCRdb running MiXCR on the multiplex PCR reads. The profile shows more than 3,000 distinct CDR3 sequences, about a third of them singletons. The sample consisted of glioma tissue, nonneoplastic brain tissue, or PBMCs (not recorded which). These receptors came from a human donor with low-grade glioma or glioblastoma, undergoing nonglioma brain surgery, or in good health (not recorded which).

This clonotype is deemed medium-sized. V usage is TRBV20-1 and J usage is TRBJ1-2, with 11 bases lining up with TRBD1. Germline CDR1 reads DFQATT; CDR2 reads SNEGSKA (reference sequence). The CDR3 has 14 residues. V was pared by 3 bases and J by 3 bases, with 3 bases of the junction left unmatched. In nucleotides, the CDR3 is TGCAGTGCTAGCCAGGGACAGGGGGACTATGGCTACACCTTC. As protein: CSASQGQGDYGYTF.

About this clonotype itself: A much larger clone lies one base from this, so it may be a read error. CDR3 amino acids: CASILEGLRHYGYTF. CDR3 nucleotide sequence: TGTGCCAGCATCTTGGAGGGGTTGCGACACTATGGCTACACCTTC. This chain uses TRBV5-6 with TRBJ1-2, with D possibly TRBD1 on 5 matching bases. Germline CDR1 is SGHDT and CDR2 is YYEEEE. The CDR3 consists of 15 residues.

The rearrangement joins TRBV3-1 to TRBJ1-1, with D possibly being TRBD1 (5 bases). V was shortened by 7 bases and J by 5 bases, with 20 bases between the two germline ends. The CDR3 sequence is 15 residues long. The germline V gene encodes CDR1 LGHDT and CDR2 YNNKEL (reference sequence). CDR3: CASTCGVGGRTEAFF. CDR3 nucleotides: TGTGCCAGCACCTGCGGGGTTGGGGGTAGGACTGAAGCTTTCTTT.

This clonotype has a single count. The junction shows a germline mismatch at one end, possibly a read error. This chain links TRBV12-3 or TRBV12-4 with TRBJ1-5; the match to TRBD1 covers 7 bases. This CDR3 spans 14 amino acids. The CDR3 loop reads CASQGGVDNLPQHF. CDR3 DNA sequence: TGTGCCAGCCAGGGGGGGGTGGACAATCTGCCCCAGCATTTT.

By its share, this clonotype is medium-sized. This chain uses TRBV5-8 with TRBJ1-5, with no clear D. Germline V gene data show CDR1 as SGHTS and CDR2 as YDEGEE. CDR3 length equals 13 residues. V was cut by 7 bases and J by 4 bases, with 12 bases left in between. CDR3 nucleotide sequence: TGTGCCAGCTCAAGGGAACCAAATCAGCCCCAGCATTTT. Translating gives CASSREPNQPQHF.

Note on this clonotype: This sequence may be a read error, since a much larger clone differs from it by one base. V gene TRBV27 combines with J gene TRBJ1-3; a possible D gene is TRBD1 (6 bases). The CDR3 consists of 16 residues. In germline, CDR1 is MNHEY, CDR2 SMNVEV (reference sequence). Trimming pared 6 bases from V and 2 bases from J, leaving 17 bases between. CDR3 sequence (DNA): TGTGCCAGCAGACGTTCGGAACAGGGTCCTGGAAACACCATATATTTT. It encodes CASRRSEQGPGNTIYF.

There are many counts of this clonotype. The chain employs TRBV19 and TRBJ1-2; D unclear. Per the germline V gene, CDR1 is LNHDA and CDR2 is SQIVND (reference sequence). V lost 6 bases and J 4 bases, leaving 15 bases between the germline ends. The CDR3 is 14 amino acids. The CDR3 reads CASRPPALTYGYTF. The CDR3 DNA is TGTGCCAGTAGGCCACCGGCCCTCACCTATGGCTACACCTTC.

This clonotype was recorded once. A much larger clone differs by one base, so this may be a read error. J is TRBJ2-1 and V is TRBV24-1; D unclear. The J call may be incorrect, as the DNA end agrees better with TRBJ2-7. The CDR3 is made up of 13 amino acids. Per germline, CDR1 KGHDR and CDR2 SFDVKD. The CDR3 DNA follows: TGTGCCACCAGTGGTTCGTCCGGCAACGAGCAGTACTTC. Amino acids: CATSGSSGNEQYF.

This clonotype is deemed medium-sized. At one end the junction does not follow the germline gene, possibly because of a read error. This chain uses TRBV7-7 with TRBJ2-2; D call uncertain. Germline values: CDR1 SSHAT, CDR2 FNYEAQ (reference sequence). The CDR3 contains 15 residues. The CDR3 bases are TGTGCTAGCAGCTTAGTCCACGGAGTCGCCGGGGAGCTGTTTTTT. Encoded protein: CASSLVHGVAGELFF.

This clonotype appeared a single time. The DNA is omitted, as the CDR3 cannot be located on it reliably, and the CDR3 follows TCRdb's listing. The V and J genes are TRBV7-9 and TRBJ1-2. The CDR3 sequence runs 21 residues, both termini included. Looked up from germline, CDR1 is SEHNR and CDR2 is FQNEAQ (reference sequence). CDR3: CASSFYICSARDSDSRHGYTF.

The CDR3 region has the DNA TGTGCCAGCAGCGTAGGTTGGGAGCGGACGATCCACGAGCAGTACTTC. Its translation is CASSVGWERTIHEQYF. The chain links TRBV9 to TRBJ2-7; a weak D match, TRBD2 (5 bases). The V gene lost 0 bases and the J gene lost 5 bases, with 18 bases spanning the gap. The germline CDR1 and CDR2 sequences are SGDLS and YYNGEE. The CDR3 is 16 amino acids.

This clonotype has a single count. One junction end disagrees with the germline gene, perhaps due to a read error. This rearrangement joins TRBV7-9 to TRBJ1-2; no clear D gene. Germline V gene data show CDR1 as SEHNR and CDR2 as FQNEAQ (reference sequence). The CDR3 is made up of 16 amino acids. The CDR3 DNA is TGTACCAGCAGCCCTACCCTGGTTCGCAAGGGCTATGGCTACACCTTC. It yields the protein CTSSPTLVRKGYGYTF.

The chain joins TRBV5-6 to TRBJ1-2; D perhaps matches TRBD1 (6 bases). This CDR3 spans 14 amino acids. Germline CDR1 SGHDT, CDR2 YYEEEE. V lost 4 bases and J lost 8, with 18 bases in between. In DNA form, the CDR3 reads TGTGCCAGCAGCCTCATCGGGGGGCAAAGCGGCTACACCTTC. It translates to CASSLIGGQSGYTF. The variable domain in full, with the rest retrieved from reference TRBV5-6 and TRBJ1-2, is DAGVTQSPTHLIKTRGQQVTLRCSPKSGHDTVSWYQQALGQGPQFIFQYYEEEERQRGNFPDRFSGHQFPNYSSELNVNALLLGDSALYLCASSLIGGQSGYTFGSGTRLTVV.

This chain joins TRBV19 and TRBJ1-2; D gene ambiguous. CDR1 and CDR2 from the germline V gene are LNHDA and SQIVND (reference sequence). This CDR3 region has 12 residues. V was pared by 3 bases and J by 7 bases, with 9 bases between. The DNA of the CDR3 is TGTGCCAGTAGTATTAAGAGCTGTGGCTACACCTTC. As protein: CASSIKSCGYTF. Using reference TRBV19 and TRBJ1-2 for the parts outside the CDR3, the full variable domain is DGGITQSPKYLFRKEGQNVTLSCEQNLNHDAMYWYRQDPGQGLRLIYYSQIVNDFQKGDIAEGYSVSREKKESFPLTVTSAQKNPTAFYLCASSIKSCGYTFGSGTRLTVV.

A note on this clonotype: A much larger clonotype is one base distant, so this may be a read error. The chain has TRBV12-3 or TRBV12-4 and TRBJ1-1, with 7 bases that match TRBD1. The CDR3 has 13 residues. V was pared by 6 bases and J by 2 bases, with 3 bases of the junction left unmatched. In DNA, the CDR3 is TGTGCCAGCAGGAGGGGGCCCAACACTGAAGCTTTCTTT. Amino acid sequence: CASRRGPNTEAFF.

This chain uses TRBV6-5 with TRBJ1-5; TRBD1 is a possible D gene (6 bases). Trimming took off 0 bases at V and 2 bases at J, with 11 bases between the two ends. Germline V gene data show CDR1 as MNHEY and CDR2 as SVGAGI. The CDR3 consists of 16 residues. CDR3 in DNA: TGTGCCAGCAGTTACTCGGCTGGGGGGCGCAATCAGCCCCAGCATTTT. The encoded protein is CASSYSAGGRNQPQHF.

By share, this clonotype ranks as medium-sized. This sequence joins TRBV20-1 and TRBJ2-7, with 7 bases matching TRBD2. Per the germline V gene, CDR1 is DFQATT and CDR2 is SNEGSKA (reference sequence). The CDR3 spans 16 residues. The trim removed 0 bases at V and 0 bases at J, leaving 8 bases unmatched. The CDR3 here is CSARDPSSGSSYEQYF. The CDR3 bases are TGCAGTGCTAGAGACCCCTCTAGCGGAAGCTCCTACGAGCAGTACTTC.

The sample holds one count of this clonotype. The chain uses TRBV11-2 and TRBJ2-5; perhaps TRBD2 as D (6 bases). CDR1 SGHAT and CDR2 FQNNGV come from the germline V gene. V was cut by 4 bases and J by 2 bases, with 14 bases left in between. The CDR3 spans 15 residues. The DNA for the CDR3 is TGTGCCAGCAGCTCGACCGGGACTGGACAAGAGACCCAGTACTTC. Translated: CASSSTGTGQETQYF.

This chain links TRBV6-2 or TRBV6-3 with TRBJ2-7, with 7 positions matching TRBD1. J was trimmed by 7 bases and V by 6 bases; bases with no gene match: 6. CDR3 size: 12 residues. Germline V gene lookup returns CDR1 MNHEY and CDR2 SVGEGT. CDR3 protein: CASSRQGCEQYF. The CDR3 nucleotides are TGTGCCAGCAGCCGACAGGGCTGTGAGCAGTACTTC.